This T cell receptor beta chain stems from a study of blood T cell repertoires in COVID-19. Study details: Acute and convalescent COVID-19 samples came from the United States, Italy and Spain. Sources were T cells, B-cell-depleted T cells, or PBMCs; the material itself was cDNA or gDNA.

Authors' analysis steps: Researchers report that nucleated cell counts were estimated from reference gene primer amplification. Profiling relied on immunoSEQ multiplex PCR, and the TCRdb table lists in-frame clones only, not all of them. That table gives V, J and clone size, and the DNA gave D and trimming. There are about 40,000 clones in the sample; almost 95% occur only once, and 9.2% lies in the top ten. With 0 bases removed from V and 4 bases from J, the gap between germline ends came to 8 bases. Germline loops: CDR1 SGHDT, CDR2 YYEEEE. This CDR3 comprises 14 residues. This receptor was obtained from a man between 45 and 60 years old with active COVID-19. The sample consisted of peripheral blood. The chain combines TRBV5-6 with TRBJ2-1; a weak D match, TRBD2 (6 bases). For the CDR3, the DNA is TGTGCCAGCAGCTTGGGTCGGGGGTACAATGAGCAGTTCTTC. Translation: CASSLGRGYNEQFF.